This T cell receptor beta chain was recorded in a study of early T cells in non-severe SARS-CoV-2 infection. Across the study: Whole-blood bulk RNA, unsorted, was sequenced, and chains were unpaired. Whole-study findings and limits: Comparison of clonotypes with VDJdb favored anti-spike CD8 responses while missing private and CD4 specificities.

V was pared by 0 bases and J by 0 bases, with 11 bases between. This CDR3 is built from 16 residues. Germline-derived CDR1 and CDR2 are LNHDA and SQIVND (reference sequence). This clonotype was seen ten or more times. The antigen is unknown. TCRdb reprocessed the 5' RACE reads via MiXCR and lists one record per CDR3 protein. The sample shows tens of thousands of distinct CDR3 sequences, 9% to 15% of them seen only once. The chain uses TRBV19 and TRBJ1-2; D is possibly TRBD1 (5 bases). The sequence was obtained from an adult who was a healthcare worker with PCR-confirmed SARS-CoV-2 infection or an uninfected control (not recorded which). The specimen sequenced was whole blood. CDR3 sequence: CASSIEGTAANYGYTF. The CDR3 DNA reads TGTGCCAGTAGTATAGAAGGGACGGCAGCTAACTATGGCTACACCTTC.